A selection of T cell receptor beta chains follows, all from one sample in a study of T cell responses to AZD1222 COVID-19 vaccine. Clones were sequenced by immunoSEQ multiplex PCR, and TCRdb holds only the in-frame ones, with some missing. This sample has more than 95,000 clones, with around 87% found just once. The sequenced sample was peripheral blood, obtained on day 0 of AZD1222 vaccination. These receptors were obtained from an adult in good health. The conserved cysteine and the conserved F or W are not part of the CDR3 here. Each record gives: CDR3 protein, clone size, J gene, CDR3 length, V gene. Size values are once, few and many counts, or a class for expanded clones, and some rows have none.

CDR3aa: ASSTGTVEFTGELF
abundance: -
j_gene: TRBJ2-2
len: 14
v_gene: TRBV19

CDR3aa: ASSPVGLAGYEQY
abundance: few
j_gene: TRBJ2-7
len: 13
v_gene: TRBV13

CDR3aa: ASSYPDRAAGYT
abundance: -
j_gene: TRBJ1-2
len: 12
v_gene: TRBV6-6

CDR3aa: ASSLGTGPGYGYT
abundance: -
j_gene: TRBJ1-2
len: 13
v_gene: TRBV7-3

CDR3aa: ASRNGLAGSQETQY
abundance: -
j_gene: TRBJ2-5
len: 14
v_gene: TRBV7-6

CDR3aa: ASRGAQGRFGDGYT
abundance: -
j_gene: TRBJ1-2
len: 14
v_gene: TRBV19

CDR3aa: ASSIEGQPGPQF
abundance: -
j_gene: TRBJ2-1
len: 12
v_gene: TRBV19

CDR3aa: AISDPGVVNEQF
abundance: once
j_gene: TRBJ2-1
len: 12
v_gene: TRBV10-3

CDR3aa: ASSPRLAGGSNTQY
abundance: once
j_gene: TRBJ2-3
len: 14
v_gene: TRBV7-2

CDR3aa: ASSIRGRVYGYT
abundance: once
j_gene: TRBJ1-2
len: 12
v_gene: TRBV19

CDR3aa: ASSLRDRGYEQY
abundance: -
j_gene: TRBJ2-7
len: 12
v_gene: TRBV5-4